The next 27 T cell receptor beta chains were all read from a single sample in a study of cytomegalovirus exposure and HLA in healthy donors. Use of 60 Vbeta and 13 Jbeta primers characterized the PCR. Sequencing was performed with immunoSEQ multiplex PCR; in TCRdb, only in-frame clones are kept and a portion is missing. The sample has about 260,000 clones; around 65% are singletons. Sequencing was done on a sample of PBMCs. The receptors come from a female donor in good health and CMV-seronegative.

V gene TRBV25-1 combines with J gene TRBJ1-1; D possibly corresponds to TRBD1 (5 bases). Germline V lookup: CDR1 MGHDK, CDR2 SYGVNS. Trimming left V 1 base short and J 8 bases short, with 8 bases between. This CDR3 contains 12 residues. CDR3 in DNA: TGTGCCAGCAGTGAATTGGGGCTAGAAGCTTTCTTT. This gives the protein CASSELGLEAFF.

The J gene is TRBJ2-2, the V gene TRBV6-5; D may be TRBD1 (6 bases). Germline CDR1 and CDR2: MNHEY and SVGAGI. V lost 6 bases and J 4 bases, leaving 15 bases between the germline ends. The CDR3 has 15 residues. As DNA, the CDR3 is TGTGCCAGCAGCTTACAGGGCCCGGGCACCGGGGAGCTGTTTTTT. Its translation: CASSLQGPGTGELFF.

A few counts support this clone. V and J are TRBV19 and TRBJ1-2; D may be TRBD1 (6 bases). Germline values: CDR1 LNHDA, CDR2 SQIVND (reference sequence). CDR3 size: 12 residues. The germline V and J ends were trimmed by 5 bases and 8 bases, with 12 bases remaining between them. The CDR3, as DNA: TGTGCCAGTAGTCGGGACATAGAGGGCTACACCTTC. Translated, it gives CASSRDIEGYTF.

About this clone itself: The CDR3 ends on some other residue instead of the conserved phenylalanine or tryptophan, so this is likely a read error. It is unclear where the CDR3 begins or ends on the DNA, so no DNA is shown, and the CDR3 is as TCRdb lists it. CDR3 sequence reads: CASSSSGNLG. V is TRBV11-3 and J is TRBJ2-7; the table assigns TRBD1, which was not confirmed against the DNA. The CDR3 is 10 amino acids long, termini counted. Per germline, CDR1 SGHNT and CDR2 YENEEA.

The CDR3 DNA reads as TGTGCCAGCAGTCCCATGGGGACTATGGGGTATGAGCAGTTCTTC. Its translation is CASSPMGTMGYEQFF. The chain combines TRBV6-6 with TRBJ2-1; 7 nucleotides match TRBD2. Germline V lookup: CDR1 MNHNY, CDR2 SVGAGI (reference sequence). The CDR3 runs 15 residues. The J segment lost 8 bases and the V segment lost 5 bases, leaving 12 bases of the junction unmatched.

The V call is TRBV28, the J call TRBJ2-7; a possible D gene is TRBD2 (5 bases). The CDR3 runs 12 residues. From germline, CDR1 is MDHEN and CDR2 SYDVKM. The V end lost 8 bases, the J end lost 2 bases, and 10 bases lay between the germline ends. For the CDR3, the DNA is TGTGCCAGCGGGAGAAATCCCTACGAGCAGTACTTC. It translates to CASGRNPYEQYF. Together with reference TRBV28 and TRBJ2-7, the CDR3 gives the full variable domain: DVKVTQSSRYLVKRTGEKVFLECVQDMDHENMFWYRQDPGLGLRLIYFSYDVKMKEKGDIPEGYSVSREKKERFSLILESASTNQTSMYLCASGRNPYEQYFGPGTRLTVT.

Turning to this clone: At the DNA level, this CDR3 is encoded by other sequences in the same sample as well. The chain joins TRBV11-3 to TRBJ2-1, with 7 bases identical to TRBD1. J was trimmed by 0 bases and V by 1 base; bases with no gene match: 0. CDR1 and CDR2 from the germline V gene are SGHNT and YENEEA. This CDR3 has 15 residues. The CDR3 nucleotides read TGTGCCAGCAGCTTAGGACAGGGCTCCTACAATGAGCAGTTCTTC. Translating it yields CASSLGQGSYNEQFF.

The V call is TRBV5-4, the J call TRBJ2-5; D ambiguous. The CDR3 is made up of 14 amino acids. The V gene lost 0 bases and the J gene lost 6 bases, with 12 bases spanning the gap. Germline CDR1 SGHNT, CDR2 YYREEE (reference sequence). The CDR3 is CASSLGESQQTQYF. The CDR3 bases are TGTGCCAGCAGCTTGGGAGAGTCGCAACAGACCCAGTACTTC.

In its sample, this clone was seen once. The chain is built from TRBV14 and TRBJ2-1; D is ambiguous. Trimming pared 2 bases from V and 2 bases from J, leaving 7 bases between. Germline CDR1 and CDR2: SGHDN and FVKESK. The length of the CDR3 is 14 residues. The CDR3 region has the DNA TGTGCCAGCAGCCAACGCGGAGCCTACAATGAGCAGTTCTTC. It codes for CASSQRGAYNEQFF.

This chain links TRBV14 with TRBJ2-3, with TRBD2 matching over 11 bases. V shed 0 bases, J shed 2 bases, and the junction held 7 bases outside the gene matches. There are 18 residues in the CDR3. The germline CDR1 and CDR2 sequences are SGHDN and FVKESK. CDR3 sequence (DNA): TGTGCCAGCAGCCAAGAATTACCGGGACTAGCGGTCACAGATACGCAGTATTTT. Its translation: CASSQELPGLAVTDTQYF.

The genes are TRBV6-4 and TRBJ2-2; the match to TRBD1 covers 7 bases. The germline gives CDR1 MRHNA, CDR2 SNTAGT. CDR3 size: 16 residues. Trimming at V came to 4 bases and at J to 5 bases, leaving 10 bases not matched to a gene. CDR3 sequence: CASSAGTGEITGELFF. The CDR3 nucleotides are TGTGCCAGCAGTGCAGGAACAGGGGAGATTACCGGGGAGCTGTTTTTT.

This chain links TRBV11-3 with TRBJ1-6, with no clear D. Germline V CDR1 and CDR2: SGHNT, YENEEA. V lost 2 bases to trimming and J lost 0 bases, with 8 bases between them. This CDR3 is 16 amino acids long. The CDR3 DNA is TGTGCCAGCAGCTTATTTTTTCGCTCCTATAATTCACCCCTCCACTTT. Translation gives CASSLFFRSYNSPLHF.

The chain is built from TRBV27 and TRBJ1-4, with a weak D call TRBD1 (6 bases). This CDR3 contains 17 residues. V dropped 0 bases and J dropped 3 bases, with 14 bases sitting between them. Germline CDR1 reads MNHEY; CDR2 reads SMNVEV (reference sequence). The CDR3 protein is CASSLSKSGAANEKLFF. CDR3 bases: TGTGCCAGCAGTTTATCGAAGTCAGGGGCGGCTAATGAAAAACTGTTTTTT.

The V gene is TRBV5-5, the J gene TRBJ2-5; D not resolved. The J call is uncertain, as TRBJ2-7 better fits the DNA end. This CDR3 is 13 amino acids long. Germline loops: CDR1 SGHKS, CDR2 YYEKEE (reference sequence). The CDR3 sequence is CASSPENSYEQYF. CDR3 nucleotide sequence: TGTGCCAGCAGCCCCGAAAACTCCTACGAGCAGTACTTC.

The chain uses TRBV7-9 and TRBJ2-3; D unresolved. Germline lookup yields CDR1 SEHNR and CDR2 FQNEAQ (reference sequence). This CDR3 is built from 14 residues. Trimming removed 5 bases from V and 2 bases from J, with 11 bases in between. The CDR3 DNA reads TGTGCCAGCAGCCACCGAGATTTCACAGATACGCAGTATTTT. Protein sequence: CASSHRDFTDTQYF.

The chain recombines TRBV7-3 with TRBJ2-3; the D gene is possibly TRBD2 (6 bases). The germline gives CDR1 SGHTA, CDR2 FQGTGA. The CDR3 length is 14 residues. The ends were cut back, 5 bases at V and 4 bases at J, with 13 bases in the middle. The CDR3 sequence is CASSLERAPDTQYF. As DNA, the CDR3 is TGTGCCAGCAGCCTCGAGCGGGCCCCAGATACGCAGTATTTT.

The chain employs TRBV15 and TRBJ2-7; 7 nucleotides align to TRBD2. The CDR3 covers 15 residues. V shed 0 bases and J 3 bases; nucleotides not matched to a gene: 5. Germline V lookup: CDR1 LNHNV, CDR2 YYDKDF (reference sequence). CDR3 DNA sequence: TGTGCCACCAGCAGAGATCGCGGGGGTTGCTACGAGCAGTACTTC. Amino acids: CATSRDRGGCYEQYF.

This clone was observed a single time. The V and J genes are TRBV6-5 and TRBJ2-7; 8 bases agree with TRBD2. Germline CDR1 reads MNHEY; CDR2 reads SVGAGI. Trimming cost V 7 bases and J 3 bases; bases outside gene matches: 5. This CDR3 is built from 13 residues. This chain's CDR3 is CASTASGRYEQYF. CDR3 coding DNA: TGTGCCAGCACGGCTAGCGGGCGCTACGAGCAGTACTTC.

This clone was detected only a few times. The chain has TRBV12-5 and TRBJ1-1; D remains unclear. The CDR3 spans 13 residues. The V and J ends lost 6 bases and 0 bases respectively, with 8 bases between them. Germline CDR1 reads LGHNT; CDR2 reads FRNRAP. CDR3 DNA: TGTGCTAGTGGACTACACATGAACACTGAAGCTTTCTTT. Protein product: CASGLHMNTEAFF.

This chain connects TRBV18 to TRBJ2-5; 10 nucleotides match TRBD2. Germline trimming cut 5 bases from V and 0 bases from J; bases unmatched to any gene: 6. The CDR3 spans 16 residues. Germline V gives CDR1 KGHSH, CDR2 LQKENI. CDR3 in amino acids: CASSSGLAVNQETQYF. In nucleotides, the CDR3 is TGTGCCAGCTCATCAGGACTAGCGGTGAACCAAGAGACCCAGTACTTC. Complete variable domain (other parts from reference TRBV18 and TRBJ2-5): NAGVMQNPRHLVRRRGQEARLRCSPMKGHSHVYWYRQLPEEGLKFMVYLQKENIIDESGMPKERFSAEFPKEGPSILRIQQVVRGDSAAYFCASSSGLAVNQETQYFGPGTRLLVL.

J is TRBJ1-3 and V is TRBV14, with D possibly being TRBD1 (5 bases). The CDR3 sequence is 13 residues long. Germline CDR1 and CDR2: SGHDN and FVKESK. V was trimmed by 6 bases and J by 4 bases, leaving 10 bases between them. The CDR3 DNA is TGTGCCAGCAGACTGCAGGGAGGAAACACCATATATTTT. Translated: CASRLQGGNTIYF.

CDR3 residues: CASSFSGGGYEQYF. The CDR3 DNA reads TGTGCCAGCAGTTTTTCGGGGGGCGGCTACGAGCAGTACTTC. The V gene is TRBV28, the J gene TRBJ2-7, with D possibly being TRBD2 (7 bases). V lost 3 bases to trimming and J lost 3 bases, with 12 bases between them. The CDR3 sequence is 14 residues long. Per the germline V gene, CDR1 is MDHEN and CDR2 is SYDVKM.

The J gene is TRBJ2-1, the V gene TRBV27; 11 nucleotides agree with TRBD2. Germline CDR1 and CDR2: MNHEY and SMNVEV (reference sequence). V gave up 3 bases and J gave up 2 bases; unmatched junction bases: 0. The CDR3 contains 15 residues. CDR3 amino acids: CASSLTSGTYNEQFF. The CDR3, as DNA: TGTGCCAGCAGTTTGACTAGCGGGACCTACAATGAGCAGTTCTTC.

CDR3: CASSVPRSGSGTGELFF. Here the CDR3 DNA reads TGTGCCAGCAGTGTCCCGAGGAGCGGGAGCGGTACCGGGGAGCTGTTTTTT. V gene TRBV25-1 combines with J gene TRBJ2-2, with 8 nucleotides matching TRBD2. V was pared by 4 bases and J by 5 bases, with 12 bases of the junction left unmatched. Germline V lookup: CDR1 MGHDK, CDR2 SYGVNS. The CDR3 has 17 amino acids.

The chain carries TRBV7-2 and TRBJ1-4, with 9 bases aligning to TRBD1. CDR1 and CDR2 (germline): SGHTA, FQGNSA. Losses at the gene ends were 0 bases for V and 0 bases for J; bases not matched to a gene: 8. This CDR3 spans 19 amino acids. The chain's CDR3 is CASSLATWDRVATNEKLFF. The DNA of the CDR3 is TGTGCCAGCAGCTTAGCGACTTGGGACAGGGTTGCAACTAATGAAAAACTGTTTTTT.

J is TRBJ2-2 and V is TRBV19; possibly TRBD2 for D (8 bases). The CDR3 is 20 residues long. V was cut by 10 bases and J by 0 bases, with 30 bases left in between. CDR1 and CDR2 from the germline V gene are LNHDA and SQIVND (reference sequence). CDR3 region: CATRGTRSSRLTANTGELFF. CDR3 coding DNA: TGTGCCACCAGGGGGACTAGAAGTTCCCGGTTGACCGCGAACACCGGGGAGCTGTTTTTT.

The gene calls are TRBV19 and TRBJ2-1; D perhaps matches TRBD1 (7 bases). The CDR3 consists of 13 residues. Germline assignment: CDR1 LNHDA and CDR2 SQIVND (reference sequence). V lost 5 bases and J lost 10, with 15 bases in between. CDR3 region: CASSVGGDREQFF. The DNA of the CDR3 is TGTGCCAGTAGTGTTGGCGGGGACAGAGAGCAGTTCTTC.